This T cell receptor beta chain was obtained from a study of response to subunit inactivated influenza vaccine. General study results and limits: Only a handful of new T cells, the authors suggested, are recruited with each seasonal influenza vaccination.

TCRdb re-called the RT-PCR reads with MiXCR, one entry per CDR3 protein. The repertoire holds under 950,000 distinct CDR3 sequences, with 20% to 25% as singletons. This clonotype turned up a few times. Its antigen is currently unknown. This CDR3 spans 13 amino acids. Germline V gene data show CDR1 as DFQATT and CDR2 as SNEGSKA (reference sequence). Trimming took 3 bases from V and 1 from J, leaving 9 bases between them. This receptor was taken from a man over 45 who received an inactivated influenza vaccine. The J gene is TRBJ1-1, the V gene TRBV20-1; no clear D. The material was PBMCs from blood, obtained 5 to 6 days after vaccination. The CDR3 DNA reads TGCAGTGCTAGTTCACCGCGGAACACTGAAGCTTTCTTT. Translating gives CSASSPRNTEAFF.